The 28 T cell receptor beta chains in this list originate from one sample, sequenced in a study of shared clonotypes between healthy human individuals. The protocol was immunoSEQ multiplex PCR, while the TCRdb copy is restricted to in-frame clones and leaves out a portion. Of about 1 million clones in the sample, about 80% were seen once. The specimen was memory CD4+ T cells sorted from blood. Subset specified: CD45RA-negative fraction. The receptors come from a young man in good health.

V and J are TRBV9 and TRBJ1-2; TRBD1 matches at 7 bases. The CDR3 is 12 residues long. The junction had 7 bases not matched to a gene; V was cut back by 6 bases and J by 8 bases. Germline CDR1 and CDR2: SGDLS and YYNGEE. The CDR3 sequence: CASIPGQTGYTF. The CDR3 DNA is TGTGCCAGCATACCGGGACAGACGGGCTACACCTTC.

The chain uses TRBV4-2 and TRBJ1-4, with D uncertain. The germline V and J ends were trimmed by 0 bases and 3 bases, with 11 bases remaining between them. The CDR3 loop spans 16 amino acids. Germline V CDR1 and CDR2: LGHNA, YNFKEQ. The CDR3: CASSQESPLSNEKLFF. CDR3 nucleotides: TGTGCCAGCAGCCAAGAGTCGCCACTCTCTAATGAAAAACTGTTTTTT.

This sequence joins TRBV5-6 and TRBJ2-7; the match to TRBD2 covers 8 bases. The germline V gene encodes CDR1 SGHDT and CDR2 YYEEEE. The CDR3 extends over 14 amino acids. The J segment lost 2 bases and the V segment lost 4 bases, leaving 5 bases of the junction unmatched. CDR3 sequence (DNA): TGTGCCAGCAGCCCCCCGGGACTAGCCTACGAGCAGTACTTC. Translating it yields CASSPPGLAYEQYF.

This chain uses TRBV6-1 with TRBJ1-1; tentatively, D is TRBD1 (6 bases). Germline V gene lookup returns CDR1 MNHNS and CDR2 SASEGT. The CDR3 runs to 15 residues. V shed 5 bases and J shed 4 bases, with 17 bases lying between them. CDR3 sequence reads: CASSSEGGWGTEAFF. CDR3 nucleotides: TGTGCCAGCAGTTCAGAGGGGGGATGGGGCACTGAAGCTTTCTTT.

This chain connects TRBV5-4 to TRBJ1-2; D is ambiguous. From germline, CDR1 is SGHNT and CDR2 YYREEE (reference sequence). V dropped 4 bases and J dropped 5 bases, with 9 bases sitting between them. This CDR3 region has 12 residues. CDR3 loop: CASSDQRYGYTF. As DNA, the CDR3 is TGTGCCAGCAGCGACCAGCGGTATGGCTACACCTTC.

This clone was counted only a few times. This specimen includes other DNA sequences encoding the same CDR3. CDR3 nucleotide sequence: TGTGCCAGCAGCTTAACGCGCGCTGATTACAATGAGCAGTTCTTC. As protein: CASSLTRADYNEQFF. The chain links TRBV7-3 to TRBJ2-1; D unresolved. Germline V gives CDR1 SGHTA, CDR2 FQGTGA. The ends were cut back, 0 bases at V and 4 bases at J, with 10 bases in the middle. The CDR3 has 15 amino acids. Full variable domain (missing parts from reference TRBV7-3 and TRBJ2-1): GAGVSQTPSNKVTEKGKYVELRCDPISGHTALYWYRQSLGQGPEFLIYFQGTGAADDSGLPNDRFFAVRPEGSVSTLKIQRTERGDSAVYLCASSLTRADYNEQFFGPGTRLTVL.

This clone was counted only a few times. The chain links TRBV14 to TRBJ1-5; D is ambiguous. Between the trimmed V and J ends, which lost 1 base and 4 bases, there was a span of 14 bases. CDR1 SGHDN and CDR2 FVKESK come from the germline V gene. The CDR3 contains 16 residues. CDR3 region: CASSQGGPGSNQPQHF. The CDR3 DNA reads as TGTGCCAGCAGCCAAGGCGGACCGGGGAGTAATCAGCCCCAGCATTTT.

The gene calls are TRBV7-9 and TRBJ2-4; unclear D gene. V was clipped by 5 bases and J by 7 bases, with 15 bases between them. Per germline, CDR1 SEHNR and CDR2 FQNEAQ (reference sequence). The CDR3 is 14 residues long. In nucleotides, the CDR3 is TGTGCCAGCAGCCTAGAGGTACAGTATAACATTCAGTACTTC. Translating gives CASSLEVQYNIQYF.

This chain connects TRBV11-2 to TRBJ1-1; D unresolved. This CDR3 is 15 amino acids long. The V end was cut by 5 bases, the J end by 1 base, with 14 bases between. The germline CDR1 and CDR2 sequences are SGHAT and FQNNGV. CDR3 in amino acids: CASSPIGRWNTEAFF. CDR3 nucleotide sequence: TGTGCCAGCAGCCCCATAGGTCGATGGAACACTGAAGCTTTCTTT.

The chain uses TRBV9 and TRBJ1-2; D is perhaps TRBD1 (6 bases). Trimming pared 2 bases from V and 7 bases from J, leaving 15 bases between. The germline CDR1 and CDR2 sequences are SGDLS and YYNGEE. This CDR3 is built from 14 residues. The CDR3 DNA is TGTGCCAGCAGCGTGCAACAGGGAAAGGGTGGCTACACCTTC. Protein product: CASSVQQGKGGYTF. The variable domain in full, completed from reference TRBV9 and TRBJ1-2, reads DSGVTQTPKHLITATGQRVTLRCSPRSGDLSVYWYQQSLDQGLQFLIQYYNGEERAKGNILERFSAQQFPDLHSELNLSSLELGDSALYFCASSVQQGKGGYTFGSGTRLTVV.

The chain joins TRBV23-1 to TRBJ2-7, with 10 bases fitting TRBD1. TRBV23-1 is an ORF for which the function is uncertain. Trimming took 2 bases from V and 6 from J; bases not matched to a gene: 13. CDR3 length: 17 residues. CDR3 loop: CASSQPGQGMCRGEQYF. The CDR3 DNA is TGCGCCAGCAGTCAACCGGGACAGGGGATGTGTAGGGGCGAGCAGTACTTC.

The J gene is TRBJ2-7, the V gene TRBV6-5, with D possibly TRBD1 on 5 matching bases. Germline V CDR1 and CDR2: MNHEY, SVGAGI. This CDR3 is built from 13 residues. V gave up 2 bases and J gave up 3 bases, with 8 bases separating them. The CDR3 sequence is CASSYTDSYEQYF. The CDR3 DNA is TGTGCCAGCAGTTACACCGACAGCTACGAGCAGTACTTC.

As for this clone: Different DNA sequences within this sample yield the same CDR3. This chain uses TRBV7-6 with TRBJ1-5; tentatively, D is TRBD1 (5 bases). The germline V and J ends were trimmed by 5 bases and 7 bases, with 12 bases remaining between them. Germline CDR1 and CDR2: SGHVS and FNYEAQ. The CDR3 extends over 13 amino acids. As DNA, the CDR3 is TGTGCCAGCAGCCCGGGGGGTGGGCAGCCCCAGCATTTT. Residues: CASSPGGGQPQHF.

This clone was seen at least ten times. The rearrangement links TRBV18 to TRBJ2-4; tentative D call: TRBD1 (6 bases). The germline CDR1 and CDR2 sequences are KGHSH and LQKENI. V lost 1 base, J lost 4 bases, and 8 bases lay in between. The CDR3 length is 14 residues. The CDR3 coding sequence is TGTGCCAGCTCACCACAACAGGGTAAAAACATTCAGTACTTC. Protein: CASSPQQGKNIQYF.

The chain employs TRBV5-1 and TRBJ2-2; no reliable D call. V was trimmed by 1 base and J by 0 bases, leaving 7 bases between them. The CDR3 extends over 15 amino acids. Looked up from germline, CDR1 is SGHRS and CDR2 is YFSETQ. CDR3 protein: CASSLTQPNTGELFF. The CDR3 DNA reads TGCGCCAGCAGCTTGACACAGCCGAACACCGGGGAGCTGTTTTTT.

This clone was seen once. This chain links TRBV5-1 with TRBJ2-6; no reliable D call. V was pared by 4 bases and J by 2 bases, with 4 bases between. The CDR3 consists of 13 residues. Germline V gene lookup returns CDR1 SGHRS and CDR2 YFSETQ. The CDR3 loop reads CASSNPGANVLTF. The CDR3 DNA reads as TGCGCCAGCAGCAACCCTGGGGCCAACGTCCTGACTTTC.

This chain connects TRBV7-9 to TRBJ1-6, with TRBD1 as a possible D gene (5 bases). This CDR3 spans 15 amino acids. CDR1 SEHNR and CDR2 FQNEAQ come from the germline V gene (reference sequence). V lost 0 bases, J lost 7 bases, and 10 bases lay in between. CDR3 protein: CASSLAGRENSPLHF. Written as DNA, the CDR3 is TGTGCCAGCAGCTTAGCGGGCAGGGAGAATTCACCCCTCCACTTT.

This clone was observed a few times. The gene calls are TRBV7-2 and TRBJ2-1; possibly TRBD1 for D (5 bases). With 0 bases removed from V and 4 bases from J, the gap between germline ends came to 10 bases. Per the germline V gene, CDR1 is SGHTA and CDR2 is FQGNSA. This CDR3 comprises 15 residues. As DNA, the CDR3 is TGTGCCAGCAGCTTAGCTACAGGCTTTTACAATGAGCAGTTCTTC. As protein: CASSLATGFYNEQFF.

The table lists this clone with a few counts. The chain uses TRBV11-2 and TRBJ2-5; tentative D call: TRBD1 (6 bases). Germline CDR1 is SGHAT and CDR2 is FQNNGV. V lost 1 base, J lost 1 base, and 10 bases lay in between. This CDR3 is built from 15 residues. The CDR3 nucleotides are TGTGCCAGCAGCTTAGTTCAGGGGTCCCAAGAGACCCAGTACTTC. Amino acids: CASSLVQGSQETQYF.

The rearrangement uses TRBV4-1 and TRBJ1-2; no definite D call. The CDR3 contains 14 residues. The germline CDR1 and CDR2 sequences are MGHRA and YSYEKL. V lost 4 bases, J lost 6 bases, and 15 bases lay in between. CDR3 residues: CASSLRSTGDGYTF. The DNA of the CDR3 is TGCGCCAGCAGCCTCAGGTCTACTGGTGATGGCTACACCTTC.

As for this clone: This specimen includes other DNA sequences encoding the same CDR3. V gene TRBV7-9 combines with J gene TRBJ2-7, with 9 bases identical to TRBD2. This CDR3 is 14 amino acids long. Trimming removed 5 bases from V and 0 bases from J; junction bases left unmatched: 2. Germline V gene lookup returns CDR1 SEHNR and CDR2 FQNEAQ (reference sequence). The CDR3 DNA reads TGTGCCAGCAGCCGTAGCGGGAGCTCCTACGAGCAGTACTTC. It specifies CASSRSGSSYEQYF.

This chain joins TRBV28 and TRBJ1-6, with a weak D call TRBD1 (5 bases). Trimming removed 6 bases at V and 10 bases at J, with 13 bases between. The germline V gene has CDR1 MDHEN and CDR2 SYDVKM. The CDR3 has 13 amino acids. Written as DNA, the CDR3 is TGTGCCAGCAGACAGGTAGGGGAATCACCCCTCCACTTT. It yields the protein CASRQVGESPLHF.

The gene calls are TRBV29-1 and TRBJ2-7, with TRBD2 identical over 8 bases. The CDR3 has 14 residues. Germline CDR1 SQVTM, CDR2 ANQGSEA. Losses at the gene ends were 5 bases for V and 5 bases for J; bases not matched to a gene: 11. CDR3 sequence: CSVSVTGGNHEQYF. CDR3 nucleotides: TGCAGCGTTTCGGTCACGGGAGGGAACCACGAGCAGTACTTC.

This clone was seen only a few times. The chain is built from TRBV6-1 and TRBJ1-4; weak D call: TRBD1 (5 bases). Trimming stripped 8 bases from V and 3 bases from J, with 10 bases between. The CDR3 length is 13 residues. Germline loops: CDR1 MNHNS, CDR2 SASEGT. CDR3 loop: CASRGTANEKLFF. The CDR3 nucleotides read TGTGCCAGCCGGGGGACGGCTAATGAAAAACTGTTTTTT.

The rearrangement links TRBV7-2 to TRBJ2-3; TRBD2 might be the D (8 bases). The CDR3 has 14 residues. CDR1 SGHTA and CDR2 FQGNSA come from the germline V gene. Between the trimmed V and J ends, which lost 5 bases and 6 bases, there was a span of 15 bases. CDR3 in DNA: TGTGCCAGCAGCCCGGGACAGCGGGGGGATACGCAGTATTTT. Translation: CASSPGQRGDTQYF.

This rearrangement joins TRBV19 to TRBJ1-2, with D hard to call. The CDR3 is 12 residues long. Per germline, CDR1 LNHDA and CDR2 SQIVND (reference sequence). Deletions cut 7 bases from V and 7 bases from J, with 13 bases between. This CDR3 reads CASIDREFGYTF. The CDR3 DNA follows: TGTGCCAGTATCGATCGGGAGTTTGGCTACACCTTC.

On this clone: Other DNA sequences in the sample encode the same CDR3. The rearrangement joins TRBV6-5 to TRBJ2-5; unclear D gene. The V gene lost 0 bases and the J gene lost 5 bases, with 10 bases spanning the gap. This CDR3 contains 14 residues. Per the germline V gene, CDR1 is MNHEY and CDR2 is SVGAGI. The CDR3, as DNA: TGTGCCAGCAGTTACTCGGCCCTCCAGGAGACCCAGTACTTC. Its translation is CASSYSALQETQYF.

This chain uses TRBV28 with TRBJ1-4; a weak D match, TRBD1 (6 bases). The CDR3 sequence is 15 residues long. Trimming stripped 7 bases from V and 6 bases from J, with 18 bases between. Per the germline V gene, CDR1 is MDHEN and CDR2 is SYDVKM. The CDR3 region has the DNA TGTGCCAGCAACAATGGGGGGGCTTTCGATGAAAAACTGTTTTTT. The encoded protein is CASNNGGAFDEKLFF.